This passage covers 10 T cell receptor beta chains from one sample sequenced in a study of STAT5B mutations in CD4+ large granular lymphocyte leukemia. The assay was immunoSEQ multiplex PCR, and TCRdb's table has in-frame clones only and misses some. The table lists just over 40,000 clones, approximately 84% of them singletons. Sequenced sample: CD4+ T cells from blood buffy coats. Receptors originate from a human donor in good health.

This chain uses TRBV4-1 with TRBJ1-2, with 9 bases lining up with TRBD1. Germline V gene data show CDR1 as MGHRA and CDR2 as YSYEKL. V shed 0 bases and J 8 bases; nucleotides not matched to a gene: 13. The CDR3 has 17 amino acids. The CDR3 loop is CASSQEVIRGQGTGYTF. The DNA for the CDR3 is TGCGCCAGCAGCCAAGAAGTCATTCGGGGACAGGGAACGGGCTACACCTTC.

V usage is TRBV7-2 and J usage is TRBJ2-4; a weak D match, TRBD1 (5 bases). The CDR3 has 14 residues. V was pared by 3 bases and J by 0 bases, with 6 bases between. Per the germline V gene, CDR1 is SGHTA and CDR2 is FQGNSA. CDR3: CASSLTEAKNIQYF. DNA for the CDR3: TGTGCCAGCAGCTTGACAGAAGCCAAAAACATTCAGTACTTC.

This sequence joins TRBV19 and TRBJ1-6; TRBD1 matches 8 bases. The CDR3 consists of 16 residues. CDR1 and CDR2 (germline): LNHDA, SQIVND (reference sequence). V was pared by 5 bases and J by 10 bases, with 13 bases of the junction left unmatched. The CDR3 reads CASSRSRTGSGSPLHF. CDR3 nucleotides: TGTGCCAGTAGTCGATCGAGGACAGGGTCGGGATCACCCCTCCACTTT.

This chain joins TRBV11-2 and TRBJ1-2; D is unresolved. Germline loops: CDR1 SGHAT, CDR2 FQNNGV. The CDR3 covers 16 residues. V shed 0 bases and J shed 1 base, with 12 bases lying between them. The CDR3 protein is CASSLDLGSINYGYTF. DNA of the CDR3: TGTGCCAGCAGCTTAGATCTAGGATCGATTAACTATGGCTACACCTTC. Drawing the rest from reference TRBV11-2 and TRBJ1-2, the complete variable domain is EAGVAQSPRYKIIEKRQSVAFWCNPISGHATLYWYQQILGQGPKLLIQFQNNGVVDDSQLPKDRFSAERLKGVDSTLKIQPAKLEDSAVYLCASSLDLGSINYGYTFGSGTRLTVV.

The chain couples TRBV6-5 to TRBJ1-3; no clear D gene. Per the germline V gene, CDR1 is MNHEY and CDR2 is SVGAGI. The V and J ends lost 2 bases and 1 base respectively, with 3 bases between them. The CDR3 is 13 residues long. The CDR3 is CASSYQSGNTIYF. CDR3 nucleotide sequence: TGTGCCAGCAGTTACCAATCTGGAAACACCATATATTTT.

The genes are TRBV6-6 and TRBJ2-2; a possible D gene is TRBD1 (5 bases). Per germline, CDR1 MNHNY and CDR2 SVGAGI (reference sequence). Trimming shortened V by 4 bases and J by 4 bases, and 10 bases separated the two germline ends. The CDR3 extends over 14 amino acids. CDR3 region: CASSLIQATGELFF. CDR3 nucleotides: TGTGCCAGCAGTTTAATACAGGCCACCGGGGAGCTGTTTTTT.

The J gene is TRBJ1-6, the V gene TRBV27; D unresolved. CDR3 length: 17 residues. CDR1 and CDR2 (germline): MNHEY, SMNVEV (reference sequence). Trimming removed 4 bases from V and 0 bases from J, with 13 bases in between. The DNA for the CDR3 is TGTGCCAGCAGTTCCCTCAGTTTGGTCTCCTATAATTCACCCCTCCACTTT. Its protein product is CASSSLSLVSYNSPLHF.

The gene calls are TRBV18 and TRBJ2-7, with 15 bases lining up with TRBD2. The V gene end was trimmed by 2 bases and the J gene end by 4 bases; junction bases not matched to a gene: 6. The CDR3 totals 17 residues. Germline values: CDR1 KGHSH, CDR2 LQKENI. The CDR3: CASSPSGTSGRSYEQYF. The CDR3 nucleotides are TGTGCCAGCTCACCATCCGGGACTAGCGGGAGGTCGTACGAGCAGTACTTC.

V gene TRBV2 combines with J gene TRBJ2-1; possibly TRBD2 for D (6 bases). CDR1 is SNHLY and CDR2 is FYNNEI in the germline V gene. V lost 7 bases and J 0 bases, leaving 16 bases between the germline ends. The CDR3 is made up of 16 amino acids. CDR3 nucleotide sequence: TGTGCCAGCACCCAAAACGGGGGTAGCTCCTACAATGAGCAGTTCTTC. This sequence encodes CASTQNGGSSYNEQFF.

The chain employs TRBV30 and TRBJ2-7; D unresolved. Germline CDR1 reads GTSNPN; CDR2 reads SVGIG (reference sequence). V was shortened by 4 bases and J by 5 bases, with 9 bases between the two germline ends. This CDR3 has 11 residues. DNA for the CDR3: TGTGCCTGGACGGGCGCGGACGAGCAGTACTTC. This codes for CAWTGADEQYF. The full variable domain, completed using reference TRBV30 and TRBJ2-7, is SQTIHQWPATLVQPVGSPLSLECTVEGTSNPNLYWYRQAAGRGLQLLFYSVGIGQISSEVPQNLSASRPQDRQFILSSKKLLLSDSGFYLCAWTGADEQYFGPGTRLTVT.